This is a list of T cell receptor beta chains from one sample in a study of blood T cell repertoires in COVID-19. Profiling relied on immunoSEQ multiplex PCR, and the TCRdb table lists in-frame clones only, not all of them. The data contain under 250,000 clones, 84% of them singletons. Material: PBMCs or T cells enriched from blood (not recorded which). All receptors come from a man aged 60 to 75 who had recovered from COVID-19. Each CDR3 is given with its conserved first and last residue. Each record gives: J gene, V gene, clone size, D gene, CDR3 protein, CDR3 DNA. The D gene is left open where the match is weak. For some rows the clone size is stated as once, few or many, or as a class when expanded; others skip it.

TRBJ2-1 TRBV27 . TRBD2 CASSPSGLASFEQFF TGTGCCAGCAGTCCCTCGGGACTAGCGAGTTTTGAGCAGTTCTTC
TRBJ2-7 TRBV7-9 once . CASSLGQGGEQYF TGTGCCAGCAGCTTAGGGCAGGGCGGAGAGCAGTACTTC
TRBJ2-7 TRBV18 . TRBD1 CASSPGQGNEQYF TGTGCCAGCTCACCGGGACAGGGTAACGAGCAGTACTTC
TRBJ1-5 TRBV7-2 few . CASSLWVQGQPQHF TGTGCCAGCAGCTTATGGGTACAGGGACAGCCCCAGCATTTT
TRBJ1-6 TRBV2 once . CASSPIRQVYNSPLHF TGTGCCAGCAGCCCCATTCGACAGGTCTATAATTCACCCCTCCACTTT
TRBJ1-5 TRBV30 . . CAWSSQGGQPQHF TGTGCCTGGAGTTCCCAGGGAGGACAGCCCCAGCATTTT
TRBJ2-2 TRBV5-1 . . CASSEVGVTGELFF TGCGCCAGCAGCGAGGTAGGGGTCACCGGGGAGCTGTTTTTT
TRBJ2-6 TRBV6-1 . TRBD2 CASSGWTSGRRGANVLTF TGTGCCAGCAGTGGCTGGACTAGCGGCCGGAGGGGGGCCAACGTCCTGACTTTC
TRBJ1-2 TRBV6-5 . . CASSGDPGGYGYTF TGTGCCAGCAGCGGGGACCCTGGGGGGTATGGCTACACCTTC
TRBJ1-5 TRBV14 . . CASSQDPNSNQPQHF TGTGCCAGCAGCCAAGATCCCAATAGCAATCAGCCCCAGCATTTT
TRBJ1-2 TRBV9 . . CASSETSQGYGYTF TGTGCCAGCAGCGAGACTAGTCAAGGATACGGCTACACCTTC
TRBJ1-3 TRBV21-1 . . CASSTVIRDSHLCTIYF TGTGCCAGCAGCACCGTTATCCGGGACAGCCACCTATGCACCATATATTTT
TRBJ2-2 TRBV9 many . CASSGGPGTGELFF TGTGCCAGCAGCGGAGGGCCGGGCACCGGGGAGCTGTTTTTT
TRBJ1-6 TRBV30 . . CAWTAGIGVGSPLHF TGTGCCTGGACCGCAGGGATAGGGGTGGGATCACCCCTCCACTTT
TRBJ1-1 TRBV6-2/TRBV6-3 . . CASSYPTEAFF TGTGCCAGCAGTTACCCTACTGAAGCTTTCTTT
TRBJ1-2 TRBV18 . TRBD1 CASSEGQGRDGYTF TGTGCCAGCTCAGAAGGACAGGGCAGGGATGGCTACACCTTC
TRBJ1-3 TRBV19 . TRBD1 CASSTRDRGSGNTIYF TGTGCCAGTAGTACCCGGGACAGGGGCTCTGGAAACACCATATATTTT
TRBJ2-1 TRBV11-3 . . CASSAGAQSSYNEQFF TGTGCCAGCAGCGCAGGGGCCCAGAGCTCCTACAATGAGCAGTTCTTC
TRBJ2-1 TRBV6-4 many TRBD2 CASSEGTSGDNEQFF TGTGCCAGCAGTGAAGGGACTAGCGGGGACAATGAGCAGTTCTTC
TRBJ2-1 TRBV5-1 . TRBD1 CASSLSGTGNYNEQFF TGCGCCAGCAGCTTGAGTGGGACAGGAAATTACAATGAGCAGTTCTTC
TRBJ1-6 TRBV9 few . CASNPTGQGNSPLHF TGTGCCAGCAACCCGACCGGACAAGGAAATTCACCCCTCCACTTT
TRBJ1-6 TRBV19 once . CATGVGINSPLHF TGTGCCACGGGGGTTGGAATTAATTCACCCCTCCACTTT
TRBJ1-2 TRBV7-9 . TRBD1 CASSKRVPGQGALGYTF TGTGCCAGCAGCAAAAGGGTCCCGGGACAGGGGGCTTTAGGCTACACCTTC
TRBJ1-1 TRBV27 few . CASSLRAGGNTEAFF TGTGCCAGCAGTCTAAGGGCGGGGGGCAACACTGAAGCTTTCTTT
TRBJ1-5 TRBV3-1/TRBV3-2 . . CASSQDNRETQPQHF TGTGCCAGCAGCCAAGACAACAGGGAAACTCAGCCCCAGCATTTT